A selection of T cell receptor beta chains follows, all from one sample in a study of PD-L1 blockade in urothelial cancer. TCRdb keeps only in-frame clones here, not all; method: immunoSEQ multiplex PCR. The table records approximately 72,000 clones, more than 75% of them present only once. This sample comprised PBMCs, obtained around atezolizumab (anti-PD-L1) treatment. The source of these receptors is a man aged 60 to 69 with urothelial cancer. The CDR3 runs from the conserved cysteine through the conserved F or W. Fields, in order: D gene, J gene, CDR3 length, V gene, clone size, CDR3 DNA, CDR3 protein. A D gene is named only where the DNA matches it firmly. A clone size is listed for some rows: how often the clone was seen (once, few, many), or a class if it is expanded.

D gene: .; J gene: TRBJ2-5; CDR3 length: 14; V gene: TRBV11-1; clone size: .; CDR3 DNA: TGTGCCAGCAGCATATATCGGGGGAAAGGGACCCAGTACTTC; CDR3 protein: CASSIYRGKGTQYF
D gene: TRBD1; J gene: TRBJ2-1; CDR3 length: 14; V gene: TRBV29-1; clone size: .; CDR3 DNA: TGCAGCGTTGGAAGTGGGACAGGGTACAATGAGCAGTTCTTC; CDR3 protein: CSVGSGTGYNEQFF
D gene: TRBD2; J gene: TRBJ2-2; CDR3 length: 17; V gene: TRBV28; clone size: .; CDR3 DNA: TGTGCCAGCAGTTTCGGGTGGACTAGCGACTTCACCGGGGAGCTGTTTTTT; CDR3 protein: CASSFGWTSDFTGELFF
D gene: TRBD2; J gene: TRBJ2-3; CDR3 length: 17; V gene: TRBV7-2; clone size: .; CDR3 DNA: TGTGCCAGCAGCTTTGGGACTAGCGGGGGGGCTACAGATACGCAGTATTTT; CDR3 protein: CASSFGTSGGATDTQYF
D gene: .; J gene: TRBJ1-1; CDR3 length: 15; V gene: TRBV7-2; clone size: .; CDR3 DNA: TGTGCCAGCAGCGCACAGGGTGGGGGGGGAAGGGAAGCTTTCTTT; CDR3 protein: CASSAQGGGGREAFF
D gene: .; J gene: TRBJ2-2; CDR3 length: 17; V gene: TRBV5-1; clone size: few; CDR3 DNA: TGCGCCAGCAGCTTGGGCCACCGGGACACTAACACCGGGGAGCTGTTTTTT; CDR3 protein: CASSLGHRDTNTGELFF
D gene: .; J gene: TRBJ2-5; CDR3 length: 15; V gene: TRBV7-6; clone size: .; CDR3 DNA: TGTGCCAGCAGCCCGACTGGGGCAGGGCAAGAGACCCAGTACTTC; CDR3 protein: CASSPTGAGQETQYF
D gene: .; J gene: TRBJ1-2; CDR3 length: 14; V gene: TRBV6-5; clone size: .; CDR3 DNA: TGTGCCAGCCCCAGGCCAGGGGCCAACTATGGCTACACCTTC; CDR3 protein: CASPRPGANYGYTF
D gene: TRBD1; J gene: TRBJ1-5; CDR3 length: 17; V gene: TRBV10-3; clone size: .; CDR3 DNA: TGTGCCATCAGTGAGAGAGGGGGACAGGGAGGGAATCAGCCCCAGCATTTT; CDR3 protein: CAISERGGQGGNQPQHF
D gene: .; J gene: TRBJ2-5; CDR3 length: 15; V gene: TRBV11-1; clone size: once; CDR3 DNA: TGTGCCAGCAGCTCAATACCCGGGGACAAAGAGACCCAGTACTTC; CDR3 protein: CASSSIPGDKETQYF
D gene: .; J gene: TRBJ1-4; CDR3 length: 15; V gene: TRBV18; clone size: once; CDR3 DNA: TGTGCCAGCTCACCACAGCAGGGCGGAGATGAAAAACTGTTTTTT; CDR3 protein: CASSPQQGGDEKLFF
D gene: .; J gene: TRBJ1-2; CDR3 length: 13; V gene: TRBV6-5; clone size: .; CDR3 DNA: TGTGCCAGCACTAACAGGGCTAAAAATGGCTACACCTTC; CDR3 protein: CASTNRAKNGYTF